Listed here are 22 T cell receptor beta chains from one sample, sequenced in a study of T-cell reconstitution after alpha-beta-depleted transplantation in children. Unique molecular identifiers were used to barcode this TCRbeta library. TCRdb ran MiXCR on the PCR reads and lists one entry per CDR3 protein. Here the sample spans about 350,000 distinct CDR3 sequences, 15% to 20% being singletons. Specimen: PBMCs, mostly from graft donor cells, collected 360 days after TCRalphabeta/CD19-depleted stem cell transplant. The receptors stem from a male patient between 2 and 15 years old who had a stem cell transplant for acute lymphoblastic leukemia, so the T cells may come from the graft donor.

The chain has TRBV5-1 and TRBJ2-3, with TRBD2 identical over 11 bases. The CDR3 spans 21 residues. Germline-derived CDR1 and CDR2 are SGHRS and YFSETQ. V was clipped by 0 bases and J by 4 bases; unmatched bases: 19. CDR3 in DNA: TGCGCCAGCAGCTTGGCCCTGTTAGCGGGAGGGCCCGACGTTGCCCCAGATACGCAGTATTTT. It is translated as CASSLALLAGGPDVAPDTQYF.

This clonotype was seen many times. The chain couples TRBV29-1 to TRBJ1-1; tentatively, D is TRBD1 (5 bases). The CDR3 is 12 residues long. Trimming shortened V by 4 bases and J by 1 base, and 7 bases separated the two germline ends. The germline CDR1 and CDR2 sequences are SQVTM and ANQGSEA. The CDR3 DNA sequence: TGCAGCGTTGGGCAGGGGAACACTGAAGCTTTCTTT. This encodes CSVGQGNTEAFF.

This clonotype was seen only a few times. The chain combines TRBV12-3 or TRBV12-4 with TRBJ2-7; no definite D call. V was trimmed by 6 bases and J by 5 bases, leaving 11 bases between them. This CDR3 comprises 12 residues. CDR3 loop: CASSVLVHEQYF. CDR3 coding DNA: TGTGCCAGCAGCGTTCTGGTTCACGAGCAGTACTTC.

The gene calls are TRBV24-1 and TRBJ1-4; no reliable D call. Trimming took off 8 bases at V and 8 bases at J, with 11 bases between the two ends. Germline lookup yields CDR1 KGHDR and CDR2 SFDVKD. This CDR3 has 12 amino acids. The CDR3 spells CATNQYKEKLFF. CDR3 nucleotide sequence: TGTGCCACCAATCAATACAAGGAAAAACTGTTTTTT.

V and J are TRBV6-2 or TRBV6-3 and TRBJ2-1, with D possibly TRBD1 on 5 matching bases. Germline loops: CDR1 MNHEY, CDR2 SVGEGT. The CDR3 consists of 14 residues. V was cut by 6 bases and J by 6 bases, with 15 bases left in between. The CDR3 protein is CASSQGLEGNEQFF. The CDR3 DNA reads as TGTGCCAGCAGCCAGGGCCTCGAAGGCAATGAGCAGTTCTTC.

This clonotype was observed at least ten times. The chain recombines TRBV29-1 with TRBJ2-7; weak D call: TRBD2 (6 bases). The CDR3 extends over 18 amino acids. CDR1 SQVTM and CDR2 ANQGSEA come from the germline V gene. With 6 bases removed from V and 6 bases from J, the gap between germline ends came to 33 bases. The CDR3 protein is CSVGSDKPGATRGVEQYF. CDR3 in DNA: TGCAGCGTGGGGAGCGATAAGCCGGGAGCTACTCGCGGCGTCGAGCAGTACTTC.

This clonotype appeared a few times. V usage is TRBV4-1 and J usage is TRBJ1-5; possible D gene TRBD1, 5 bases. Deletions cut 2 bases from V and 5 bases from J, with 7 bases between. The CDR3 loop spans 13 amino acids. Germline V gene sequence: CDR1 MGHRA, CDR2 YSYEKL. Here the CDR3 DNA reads TGCGCCAGCAGCCAACCGGGACATCAGCCCCAGCATTTT. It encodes CASSQPGHQPQHF.

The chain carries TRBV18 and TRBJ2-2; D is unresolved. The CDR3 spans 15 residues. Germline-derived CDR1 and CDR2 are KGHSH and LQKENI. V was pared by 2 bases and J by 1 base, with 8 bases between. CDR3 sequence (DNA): TGTGCCAGCTCACCAGGTAGACTGAACACCGGGGAGCTGTTTTTT. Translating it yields CASSPGRLNTGELFF.

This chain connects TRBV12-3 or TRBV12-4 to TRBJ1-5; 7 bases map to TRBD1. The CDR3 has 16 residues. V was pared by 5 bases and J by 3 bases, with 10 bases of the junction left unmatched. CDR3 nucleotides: TGTGCCAGCAGTCTATCCCCAGGGGGTATCAATCAGCCCCAGCATTTT. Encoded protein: CASSLSPGGINQPQHF.

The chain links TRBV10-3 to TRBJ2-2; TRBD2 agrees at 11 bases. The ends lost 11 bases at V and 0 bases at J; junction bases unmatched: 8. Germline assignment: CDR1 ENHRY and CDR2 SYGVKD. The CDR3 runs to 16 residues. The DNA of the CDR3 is TGTGCCGTGGGACTAGCGGCATTCGCGAACACCGGGGAGCTGTTTTTT. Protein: CAVGLAAFANTGELFF.

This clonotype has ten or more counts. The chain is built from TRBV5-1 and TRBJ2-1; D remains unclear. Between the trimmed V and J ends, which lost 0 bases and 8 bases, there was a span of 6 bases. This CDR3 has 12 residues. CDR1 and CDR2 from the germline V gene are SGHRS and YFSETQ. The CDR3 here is CASSLVTDEQFF. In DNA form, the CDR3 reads TGCGCCAGCAGCTTGGTAACCGATGAGCAGTTCTTC.

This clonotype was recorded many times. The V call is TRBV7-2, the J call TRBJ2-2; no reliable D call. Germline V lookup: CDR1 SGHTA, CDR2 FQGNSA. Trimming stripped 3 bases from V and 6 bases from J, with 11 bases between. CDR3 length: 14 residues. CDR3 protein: CASSFAVPAGELFF. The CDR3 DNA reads TGTGCCAGCAGCTTTGCAGTTCCCGCCGGGGAGCTGTTTTTT.

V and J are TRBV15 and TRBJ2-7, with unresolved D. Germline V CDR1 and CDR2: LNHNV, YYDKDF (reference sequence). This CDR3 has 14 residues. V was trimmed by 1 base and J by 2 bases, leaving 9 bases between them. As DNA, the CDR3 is TGTGCCACCAGCAGAGGCACAAGAACCTACGAGCAGTACTTC. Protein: CATSRGTRTYEQYF.

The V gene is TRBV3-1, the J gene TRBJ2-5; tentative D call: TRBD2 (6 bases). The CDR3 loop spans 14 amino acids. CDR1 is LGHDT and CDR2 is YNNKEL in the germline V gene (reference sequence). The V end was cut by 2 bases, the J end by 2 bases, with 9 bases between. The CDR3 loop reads CASSQKRAQETQYF. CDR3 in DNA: TGTGCCAGCAGCCAAAAGCGGGCGCAAGAGACCCAGTACTTC.

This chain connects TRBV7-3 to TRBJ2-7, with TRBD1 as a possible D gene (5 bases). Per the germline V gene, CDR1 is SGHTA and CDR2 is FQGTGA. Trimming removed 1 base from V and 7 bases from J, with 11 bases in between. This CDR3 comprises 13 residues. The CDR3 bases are TGTGCCAGCAGCTTAAGACCAGGGCGGGAGCAGTACTTC. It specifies CASSLRPGREQYF.

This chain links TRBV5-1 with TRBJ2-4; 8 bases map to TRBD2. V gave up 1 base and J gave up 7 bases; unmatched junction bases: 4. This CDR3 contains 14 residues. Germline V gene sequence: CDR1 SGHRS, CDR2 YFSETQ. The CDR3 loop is CASSLSGSRNIQYF. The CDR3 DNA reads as TGCGCCAGCAGCTTGAGCGGGAGTAGGAACATTCAGTACTTC.

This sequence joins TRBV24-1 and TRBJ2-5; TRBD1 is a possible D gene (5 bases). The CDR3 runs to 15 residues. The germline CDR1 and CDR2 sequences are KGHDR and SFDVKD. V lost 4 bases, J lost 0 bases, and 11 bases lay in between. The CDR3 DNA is TGTGCCACCAGTGACGAGACAGAGTACCAAGAGACCCAGTACTTC. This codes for CATSDETEYQETQYF.

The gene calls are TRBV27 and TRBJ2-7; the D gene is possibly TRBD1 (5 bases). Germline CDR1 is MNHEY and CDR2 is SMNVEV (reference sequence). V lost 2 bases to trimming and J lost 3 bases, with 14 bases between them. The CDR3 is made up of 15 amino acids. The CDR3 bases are TGTGCCAGCAGTTTAGGGGCCCATGACATCTACGAGCAGTACTTC. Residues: CASSLGAHDIYEQYF.

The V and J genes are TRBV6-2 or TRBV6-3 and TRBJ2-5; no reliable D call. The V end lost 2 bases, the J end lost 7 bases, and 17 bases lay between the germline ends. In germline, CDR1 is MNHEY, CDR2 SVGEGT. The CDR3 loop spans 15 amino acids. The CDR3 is CASSYLVYIHATQYF. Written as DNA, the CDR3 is TGTGCCAGCAGTTACCTCGTCTACATCCATGCGACCCAGTACTTC.

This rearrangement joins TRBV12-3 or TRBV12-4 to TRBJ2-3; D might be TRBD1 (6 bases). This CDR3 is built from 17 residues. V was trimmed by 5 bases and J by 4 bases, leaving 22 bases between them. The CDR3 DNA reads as TGTGCCAGCAGTCCTCTCCGGGACAAGGGGTGGGCAGATACGCAGTATTTT. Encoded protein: CASSPLRDKGWADTQYF.

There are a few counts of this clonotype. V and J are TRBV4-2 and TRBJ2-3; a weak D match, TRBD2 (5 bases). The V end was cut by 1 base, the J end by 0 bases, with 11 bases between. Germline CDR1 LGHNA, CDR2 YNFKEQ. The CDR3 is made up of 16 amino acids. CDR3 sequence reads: CASSQVSGFSTDTQYF. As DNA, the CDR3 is TGTGCCAGCAGCCAAGTCAGCGGTTTTAGCACAGATACGCAGTATTTT.

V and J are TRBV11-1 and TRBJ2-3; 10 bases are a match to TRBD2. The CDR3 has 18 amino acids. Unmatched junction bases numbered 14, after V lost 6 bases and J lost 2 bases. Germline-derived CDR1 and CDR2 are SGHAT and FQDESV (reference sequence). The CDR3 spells CASRPGPSGSRSTDTQYF. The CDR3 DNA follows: TGTGCCAGCAGACCAGGCCCTAGCGGGAGTCGATCCACAGATACGCAGTATTTT.